Presented here are 20 T cell receptor beta chains from one specimen sequenced in a study of shared clonotypes between healthy human individuals. Libraries were prepared by immunoSEQ multiplex PCR; TCRdb keeps only in-frame clonotypes and omits some of them. The data contain about 2 million clones, 95% of them singletons. Material: naive CD4+ T cells sorted from blood. The subset denotes: CD45RA+ positively selected. Every receptor here comes from a man younger than 35 in good health.

The V and J genes are TRBV7-2 and TRBJ1-4, with 8 bases identical to TRBD1. This CDR3 contains 16 residues. The V gene's germline CDR1 is SGHTA and CDR2 FQGNSA. With 0 bases clipped from V and 1 base from J, the junction kept 1 base outside the gene matches. The CDR3 region is CASSLAGQGTNEKLFF. CDR3 coding DNA: TGTGCCAGCAGCTTAGCCGGACAGGGAACTAATGAAAAACTGTTTTTT.

The rearrangement links TRBV4-1 to TRBJ2-1; the match to TRBD2 covers 7 bases. Germline V gives CDR1 MGHRA, CDR2 YSYEKL. This CDR3 has 16 amino acids. The V segment lost 8 bases and the J segment 3 bases; nucleotides outside the gene matches: 13. CDR3 DNA: TGCGCCAGCTCTGCGTCGGAGGCTAGCGGCTACAATGAGCAGTTCTTC. Its protein is CASSASEASGYNEQFF.

About this clone itself: The identical CDR3 is also encoded by other nucleotide sequences in the sample. V is TRBV2 and J is TRBJ1-2; no definite D call. V dropped 2 bases and J dropped 4 bases, with 8 bases sitting between them. This CDR3 comprises 13 residues. Germline V gives CDR1 SNHLY, CDR2 FYNNEI. This CDR3 reads CASSEQRSYGYTF. DNA for the CDR3: TGTGCCAGCAGTGAACAGCGGTCCTATGGCTACACCTTC. Drawing the rest from reference TRBV2 and TRBJ1-2, the complete variable domain is EPEVTQTPSHQVTQMGQEVILRCVPISNHLYFYWYRQILGQKVEFLVSFYNNEISEKSEIFDDQFSVERPDGSNFTLKIRSTKLEDSAMYFCASSEQRSYGYTFGSGTRLTVV.

V and J are TRBV6-1 and TRBJ1-2; 11 bases map to TRBD1. The J segment lost 6 bases and the V segment lost 5 bases, leaving 5 bases of the junction unmatched. Germline V gives CDR1 MNHNS, CDR2 SASEGT. The CDR3 loop spans 14 amino acids. DNA of the CDR3: TGTGCCAGCAGTCGGACAGGGGGCGCGAATGGCTACACCTTC. This gives the protein CASSRTGGANGYTF.

The rearrangement links TRBV4-2 to TRBJ2-7; 10 bases map to TRBD2. The CDR3 contains 16 residues. The germline CDR1 and CDR2 sequences are LGHNA and YNFKEQ. The ends lost 0 bases at V and 4 bases at J; junction bases unmatched: 6. The CDR3: CASSQDFVAGGYEQYF. The CDR3 DNA follows: TGTGCCAGCAGCCAAGATTTCGTAGCGGGGGGATACGAGCAGTACTTC.

A note on this clone: Other nucleotide sequences in the sample specify the same CDR3. This chain connects TRBV5-6 to TRBJ2-3; either TRBD1 or TRBD2 may supply D (5 bases each). Between the trimmed V and J ends, which lost 4 bases and 1 base, there was a span of 7 bases. CDR1 is SGHDT and CDR2 is YYEEEE in the germline V gene. This CDR3 comprises 13 residues. This CDR3 reads CASSLGGTDTQYF. In DNA form, the CDR3 reads TGTGCCAGCAGCCTGGGGGGCACAGATACGCAGTATTTT.

CDR3 sequence: CAWDRDRAYNEQFF. The CDR3 DNA is TGTGCCTGGGACCGGGACAGGGCCTACAATGAGCAGTTCTTC. The rearrangement uses TRBV30 and TRBJ2-1; 9 nucleotides match TRBD1. This CDR3 contains 14 residues. J gave up 2 bases and V 5 bases, and 4 bases lay outside the gene matches. Germline assignment: CDR1 GTSNPN and CDR2 SVGIG (reference sequence).

V gene TRBV4-1 combines with J gene TRBJ2-5; D gene uncertain. Trimming cost V 1 base and J 0 bases, with 9 bases left between them. This CDR3 is built from 15 residues. CDR1 and CDR2 from the germline V gene are MGHRA and YSYEKL. CDR3 in amino acids: CASSQVGTNQETQYF. CDR3 bases: TGCGCCAGCAGCCAAGTTGGAACTAACCAAGAGACCCAGTACTTC.

This clone was observed a single time. In the same sample, other DNA sequences code for this CDR3. The CDR3 is CASSFRDRSYEQYF. The DNA for the CDR3 is TGTGCCAGCAGTTTTAGGGACAGGAGTTACGAGCAGTACTTC. The chain recombines TRBV28 with TRBJ2-7, with TRBD1 matching over 8 bases. There are 14 residues in the CDR3. Unmatched junction bases numbered 5, after V lost 3 bases and J lost 4 bases. Germline CDR1 and CDR2: MDHEN and SYDVKM.

The CDR3 nucleotides read TGTGCCAGCAGTTTATACGGGACGGCGAAGGGGTACGAGCAGTACTTC. Its protein is CASSLYGTAKGYEQYF. The rearrangement links TRBV27 to TRBJ2-7, with D perhaps matching TRBD1 or TRBD2 (5 bases each). The CDR3 runs 16 residues. Trimming removed 1 base from V and 4 bases from J, with 17 bases in between. The V gene's germline CDR1 is MNHEY and CDR2 SMNVEV (reference sequence).

This clone has just one count. The gene calls are TRBV7-3 and TRBJ2-3; 10 positions agree with TRBD1. The CDR3 covers 15 residues. CDR1 SGHTA and CDR2 FQGTGA come from the germline V gene. The ends lost 3 bases at V and 3 bases at J; junction bases unmatched: 3. The CDR3 spells CASSLGTGETDTQYF. The CDR3 nucleotides read TGTGCCAGCAGCTTGGGGACAGGGGAAACAGATACGCAGTATTTT.

In regard to this clone: This sample also contains other DNA sequences that code for the same CDR3. The rearrangement uses TRBV5-1 and TRBJ1-1, with D maybe TRBD1 (6 bases). Germline V gene sequence: CDR1 SGHRS, CDR2 YFSETQ. The CDR3 covers 14 residues. The V end lost 0 bases, the J end lost 6 bases, and 12 bases lay between the germline ends. The CDR3 sequence: CASSLAGRGAEAFF. DNA for the CDR3: TGCGCCAGCAGCTTGGCCGGCAGGGGCGCTGAAGCTTTCTTT.

The V gene is TRBV30, the J gene TRBJ1-2, with 8 positions matching TRBD1. The ends lost 1 base at V and 4 bases at J; junction bases unmatched: 2. Germline lookup yields CDR1 GTSNPN and CDR2 SVGIG (reference sequence). This CDR3 region has 13 residues. The CDR3 bases are TGTGCCTGGAGTGGCCAGGGGGCCTATGGCTACACCTTC. Its translation is CAWSGQGAYGYTF.

This chain uses TRBV28 with TRBJ2-2; TRBD2 agrees at 7 bases. Germline V lookup: CDR1 MDHEN, CDR2 SYDVKM. This CDR3 comprises 16 residues. Trimming removed 4 bases from V and 2 bases from J; junction bases left unmatched: 7. CDR3 in DNA: TGTGCCAGCAGTTCCTCCTGGGGGGGAAACACCGGGGAGCTGTTTTTT. Translated, it gives CASSSSWGGNTGELFF.

The chain uses TRBV7-9 and TRBJ1-6, with D tentatively TRBD1 (5 bases). V was shortened by 7 bases and J by 11 bases, with 18 bases between the two germline ends. In germline, CDR1 is SEHNR, CDR2 FQNEAQ (reference sequence). This CDR3 spans 14 amino acids. CDR3 protein: CASNSGTVEAPLHF. CDR3 nucleotides: TGTGCCAGCAACTCAGGGACGGTAGAGGCACCCCTCCACTTT.

The V call is TRBV7-9, the J call TRBJ2-2; 7 nucleotides match TRBD1. The germline gives CDR1 SEHNR, CDR2 FQNEAQ (reference sequence). V gave up 3 bases and J gave up 10 bases; unmatched junction bases: 5. The CDR3 extends over 13 amino acids. The chain's CDR3 is CASSLTGKEELFF. In DNA form, the CDR3 reads TGTGCCAGCAGCTTGACAGGGAAGGAGGAGCTGTTTTTT.

The gene calls are TRBV19 and TRBJ1-1; D might be TRBD1 (6 bases). Germline CDR1 and CDR2: LNHDA and SQIVND (reference sequence). The CDR3 consists of 13 residues. With 5 bases removed from V and 4 bases from J, the gap between germline ends came to 11 bases. This chain's CDR3 is CASSPRGGTEAFF. The CDR3 coding sequence is TGTGCCAGTAGTCCCAGGGGAGGCACTGAAGCTTTCTTT.

To note about this clone: The sample carries other DNA sequences with the same CDR3. V gene TRBV5-1 combines with J gene TRBJ1-4; D is unclear. This CDR3 is built from 16 residues. The germline gives CDR1 SGHRS, CDR2 YFSETQ. Trimming removed 1 base from V and 0 bases from J, with 10 bases in between. The CDR3 loop reads CASSLTGTATNEKLFF. CDR3 in DNA: TGCGCCAGCAGCTTGACGGGAACTGCAACTAATGAAAAACTGTTTTTT.

The rearrangement links TRBV2 to TRBJ1-2; possibly TRBD1 for D (5 bases). This CDR3 comprises 14 residues. Germline lookup yields CDR1 SNHLY and CDR2 FYNNEI. The V and J ends lost 5 bases and 2 bases respectively, with 12 bases between them. The DNA for the CDR3 is TGTGCCAGCAGTAGAGGGGATAGGAACTATGGCTACACCTTC. This translates into CASSRGDRNYGYTF.

The chain employs TRBV5-1 and TRBJ2-1; 11 positions agree with TRBD2. V was clipped by 0 bases and J by 7 bases; unmatched bases: 9. The CDR3 covers 17 residues. Germline CDR1 reads SGHRS; CDR2 reads YFSETQ. DNA for the CDR3: TGCGCCAGCAGCTTGGTGGCTAGCGGGGGGTCACGGAATGAGCAGTTCTTC. Its protein product is CASSLVASGGSRNEQFF.